This T cell receptor (beta chain) was profiled in a study of blood T cell repertoires in COVID-19 (TCRdb year 2020). The study in broad terms: Samples from collaborators originated in the United States, Italy and Spain and spanned both the acute and convalescent phases of COVID-19. The prospective study material was composed of cDNA or gDNA derived from T cells, B-cell-depleted T cells, or PBMCs. The dataset comprised deeply sampled blood TCRbeta repertoires from subjects exposed to, actively infected with, or recovered from COVID-19. The repertoires were released in a freely available public database intended as a resource for research on the immune response to SARS-CoV-2. The samples were drawn from the first 160 participants of the ongoing ImmuneRACE study and from more than 1,000 subjects provided by 6 global collaborators. Sample metadata almost always included a de-identified subject ID, COVID-19 status, age in years and sex. Where available, HLA class I and class II types were obtained from metadata supplied by the sample provider rather than from assay-based typing.

The collaborating institutions used their own protocols to collect whole blood in K2EDTA tubes. For TCRbeta analysis, collaborators shipped samples as frozen whole blood, isolated PBMCs, or DNA extracted from either of those sample types. General conclusions and limits of the study: The amount of clinical and demographic metadata varied by source and participant and was provided uncurated.

According to the germline V gene (reference sequence), CDR1 reads MNHEY and CDR2 reads SMNVEV. The CDR3 covers 19 residues, taking in both the cysteine and the phenylalanine. Left in the record is the CDR3 DNA by itself, 57 bases read in frame from the first base. Ends trimmed: V by 0 bases, J by 4 bases; bases unmatched to a gene: 12. The immunoSEQ Assay, a bias-controlled multiplex PCR, was used to amplify TCRbeta CDR3 regions from genomic DNA. On the authors' methods: Nucleated cell counts per sample were estimated from amplification of reference gene primers within the assay. Sequence reads were collapsed and filtered to measure the absolute abundance of every unique TCRbeta CDR3 rearrangement. For each sample, productive Simpson clonality was calculated as the square root of Simpson's diversity index across productive rearrangements. As stored in TCRdb, this immuneACCESS dataset retains in-frame rearrangements with V and J assigned. A fraction of the clones does not appear; measured against another copy, unresolved V genes explain less than half of the discrepancy, and the remainder lacks a known reason. V and J calls and clone size come straight from that table; D and trimming were deduced from the DNA. For this sample there are tens of thousands of clones; around nine tenths appear just once. The biggest ten clones account for roughly 12% of the sample.

About this clone itself: Which antigen it targets is not known. The sample holds no much larger clone one base away, and base qualities are not on file.

The sample comprised peripheral blood. This sequence originates from a man in his 70s with active or convalescent COVID-19. Recombination joined TRBV27 with TRBJ2-1, with 10 middle bases fitting TRBD1. The nucleotide sequence is TGTGCCAGCAGTTTATCGTTCGTCGGTCGGGACAGGGGTTACAATGAGCAGTTCTTC. The resulting protein is CASSLSFVGRDRGYNEQFF.